The clone carrying this T cell receptor beta chain was detected only a few times. The V gene's germline CDR1 is MNHNY and CDR2 SVGAGI (reference sequence). The CDR3 totals 13 residues. Between the trimmed V and J ends, which lost 8 bases and 7 bases, there was a span of 18 bases. This record comes from a study of CD8 T cells in Susac syndrome. From blood CD8+ and CD4+ T cells, the TCR beta chain was sequenced. RNA, at about 0.45 to 1 ug, was reverse transcribed with random hexamers. TCRdb called the immunoSEQ multiplex PCR reads again in MiXCR, with one record for every CDR3 protein. The sample holds approximately 150,000 distinct CDR3 sequences, approximately 93% seen once.

The chain links TRBV6-6 to TRBJ2-7; tentative D call: TRBD2 (6 bases). Sequenced: CD4+ T cells from PBMCs. The TCR was taken from a human donor with multiple sclerosis. Here the CDR3 DNA reads TGTGCCAGCTCCTGGGACTCGGGTTTGGAGCAGTACTTC. Translated, it gives CASSWDSGLEQYF.